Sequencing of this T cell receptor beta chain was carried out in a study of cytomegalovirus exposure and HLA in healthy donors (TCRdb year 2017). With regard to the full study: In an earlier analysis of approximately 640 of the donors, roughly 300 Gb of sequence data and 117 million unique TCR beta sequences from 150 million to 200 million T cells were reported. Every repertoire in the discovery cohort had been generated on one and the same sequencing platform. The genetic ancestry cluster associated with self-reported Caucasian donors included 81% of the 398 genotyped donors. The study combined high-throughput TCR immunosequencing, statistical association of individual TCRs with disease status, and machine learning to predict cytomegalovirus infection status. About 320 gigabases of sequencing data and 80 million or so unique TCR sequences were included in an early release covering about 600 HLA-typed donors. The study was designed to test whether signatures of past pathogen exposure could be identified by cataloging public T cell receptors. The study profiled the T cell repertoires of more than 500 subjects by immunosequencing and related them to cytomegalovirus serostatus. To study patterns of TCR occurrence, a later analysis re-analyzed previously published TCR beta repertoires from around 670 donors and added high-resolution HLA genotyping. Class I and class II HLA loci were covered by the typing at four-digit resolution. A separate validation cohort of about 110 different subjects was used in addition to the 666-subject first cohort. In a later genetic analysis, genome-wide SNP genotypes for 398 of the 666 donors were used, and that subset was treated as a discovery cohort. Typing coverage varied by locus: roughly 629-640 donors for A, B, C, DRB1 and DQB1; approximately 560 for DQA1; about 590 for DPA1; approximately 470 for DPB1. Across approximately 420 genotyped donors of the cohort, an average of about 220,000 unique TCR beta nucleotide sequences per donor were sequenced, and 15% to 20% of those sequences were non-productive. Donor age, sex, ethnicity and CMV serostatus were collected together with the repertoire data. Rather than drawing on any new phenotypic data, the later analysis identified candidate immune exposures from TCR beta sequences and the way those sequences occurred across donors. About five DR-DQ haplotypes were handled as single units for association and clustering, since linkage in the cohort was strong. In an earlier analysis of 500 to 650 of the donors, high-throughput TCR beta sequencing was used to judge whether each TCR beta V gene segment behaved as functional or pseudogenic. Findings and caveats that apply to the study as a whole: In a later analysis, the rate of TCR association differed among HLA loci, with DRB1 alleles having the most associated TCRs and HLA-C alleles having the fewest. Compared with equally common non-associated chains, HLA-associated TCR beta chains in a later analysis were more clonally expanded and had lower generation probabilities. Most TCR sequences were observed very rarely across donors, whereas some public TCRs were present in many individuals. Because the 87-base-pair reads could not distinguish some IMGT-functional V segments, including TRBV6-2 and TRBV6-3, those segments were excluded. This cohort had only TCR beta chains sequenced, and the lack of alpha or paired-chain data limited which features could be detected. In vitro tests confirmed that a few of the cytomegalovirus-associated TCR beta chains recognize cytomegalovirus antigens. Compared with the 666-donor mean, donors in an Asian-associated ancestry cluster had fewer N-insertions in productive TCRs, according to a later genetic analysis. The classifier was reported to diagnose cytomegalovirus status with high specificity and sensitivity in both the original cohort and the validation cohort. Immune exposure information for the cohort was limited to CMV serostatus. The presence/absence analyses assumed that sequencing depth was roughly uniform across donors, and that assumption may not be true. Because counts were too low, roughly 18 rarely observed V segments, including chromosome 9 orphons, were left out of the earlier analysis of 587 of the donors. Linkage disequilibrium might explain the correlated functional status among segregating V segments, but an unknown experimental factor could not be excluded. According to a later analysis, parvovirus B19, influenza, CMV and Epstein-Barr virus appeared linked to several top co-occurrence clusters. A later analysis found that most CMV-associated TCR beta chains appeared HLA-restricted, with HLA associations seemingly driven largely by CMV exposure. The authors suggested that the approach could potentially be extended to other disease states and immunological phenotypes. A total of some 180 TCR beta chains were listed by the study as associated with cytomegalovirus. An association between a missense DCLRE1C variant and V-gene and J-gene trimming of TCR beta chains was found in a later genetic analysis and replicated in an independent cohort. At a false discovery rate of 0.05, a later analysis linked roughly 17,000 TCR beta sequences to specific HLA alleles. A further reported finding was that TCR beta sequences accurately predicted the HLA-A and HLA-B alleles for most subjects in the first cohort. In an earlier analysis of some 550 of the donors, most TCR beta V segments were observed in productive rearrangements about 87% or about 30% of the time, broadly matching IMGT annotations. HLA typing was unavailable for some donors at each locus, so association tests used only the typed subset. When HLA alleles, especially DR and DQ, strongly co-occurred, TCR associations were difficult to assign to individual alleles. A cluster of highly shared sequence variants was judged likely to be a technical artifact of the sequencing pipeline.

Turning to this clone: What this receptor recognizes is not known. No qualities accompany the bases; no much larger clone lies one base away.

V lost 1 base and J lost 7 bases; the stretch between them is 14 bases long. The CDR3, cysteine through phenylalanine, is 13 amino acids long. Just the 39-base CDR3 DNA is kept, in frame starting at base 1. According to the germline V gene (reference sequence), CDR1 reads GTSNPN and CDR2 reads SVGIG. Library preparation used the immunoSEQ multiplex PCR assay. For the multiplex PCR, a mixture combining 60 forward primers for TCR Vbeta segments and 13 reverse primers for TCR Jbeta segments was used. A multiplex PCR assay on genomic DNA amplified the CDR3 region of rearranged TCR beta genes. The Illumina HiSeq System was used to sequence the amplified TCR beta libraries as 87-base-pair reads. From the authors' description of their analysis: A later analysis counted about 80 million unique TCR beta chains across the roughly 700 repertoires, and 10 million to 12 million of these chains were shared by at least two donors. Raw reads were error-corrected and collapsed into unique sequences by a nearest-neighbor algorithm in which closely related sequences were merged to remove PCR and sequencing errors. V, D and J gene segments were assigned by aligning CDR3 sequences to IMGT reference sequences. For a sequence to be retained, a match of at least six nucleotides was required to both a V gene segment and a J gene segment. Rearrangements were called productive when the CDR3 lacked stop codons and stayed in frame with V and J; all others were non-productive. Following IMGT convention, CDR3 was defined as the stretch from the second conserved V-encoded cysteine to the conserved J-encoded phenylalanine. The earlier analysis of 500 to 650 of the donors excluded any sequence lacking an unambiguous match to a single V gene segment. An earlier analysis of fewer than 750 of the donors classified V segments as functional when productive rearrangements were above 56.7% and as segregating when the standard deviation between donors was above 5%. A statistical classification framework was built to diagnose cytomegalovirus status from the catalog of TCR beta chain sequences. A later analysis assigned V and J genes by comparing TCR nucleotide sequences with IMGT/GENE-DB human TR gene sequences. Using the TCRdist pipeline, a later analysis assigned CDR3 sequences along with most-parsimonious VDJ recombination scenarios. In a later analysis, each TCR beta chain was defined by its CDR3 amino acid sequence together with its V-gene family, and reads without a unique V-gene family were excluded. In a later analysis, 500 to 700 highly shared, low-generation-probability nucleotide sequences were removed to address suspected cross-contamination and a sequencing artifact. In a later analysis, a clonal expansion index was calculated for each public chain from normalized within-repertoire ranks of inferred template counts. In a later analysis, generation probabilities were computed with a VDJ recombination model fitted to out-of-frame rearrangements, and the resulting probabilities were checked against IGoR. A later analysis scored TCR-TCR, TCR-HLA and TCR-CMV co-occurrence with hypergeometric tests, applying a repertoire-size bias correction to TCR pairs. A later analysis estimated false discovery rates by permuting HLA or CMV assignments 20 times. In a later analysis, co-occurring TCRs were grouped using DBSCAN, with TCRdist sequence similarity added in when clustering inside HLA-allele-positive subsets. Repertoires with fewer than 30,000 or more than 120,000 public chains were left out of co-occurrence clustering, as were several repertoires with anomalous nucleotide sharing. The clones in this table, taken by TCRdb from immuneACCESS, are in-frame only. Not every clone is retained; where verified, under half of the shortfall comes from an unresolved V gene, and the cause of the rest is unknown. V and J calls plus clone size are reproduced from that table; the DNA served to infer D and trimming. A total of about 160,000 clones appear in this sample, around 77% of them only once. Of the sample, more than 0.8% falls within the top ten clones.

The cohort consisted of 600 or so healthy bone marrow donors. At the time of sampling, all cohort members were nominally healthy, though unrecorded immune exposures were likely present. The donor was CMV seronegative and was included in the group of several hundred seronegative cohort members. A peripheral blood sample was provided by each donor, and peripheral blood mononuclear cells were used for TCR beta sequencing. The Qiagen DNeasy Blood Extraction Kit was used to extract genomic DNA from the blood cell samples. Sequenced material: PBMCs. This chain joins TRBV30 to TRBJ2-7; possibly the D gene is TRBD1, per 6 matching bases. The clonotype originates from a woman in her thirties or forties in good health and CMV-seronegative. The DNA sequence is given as TGTGCCTGGAGTGCCAGGGACACATCTGAGCAGTACTTC. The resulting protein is CAWSARDTSEQYF.